The rows below give T cell receptor beta chains drawn from one sample of a study of HIV-infected patients and healthy controls. Each CDR3 protein gets one entry after TCRdb re-called the 5' RACE reads with MiXCR. The sample includes under 20,000 distinct CDR3 sequences, about 9.4% of them seen just once. Specimen: blood. The receptors derive from an adult in good health. The CDR3 runs from the conserved cysteine through the conserved F or W. D genes are given only for firm matches. Clone size is shown for a subset of rows, as once, few, many or a class of expanded clone.

J gene	D gene	clone size	V gene	CDR3 length	CDR3 DNA	CDR3 protein
TRBJ2-2	NA	NA	TRBV7-3	12	TGTGCCAGCAGCGACGGCCCCGGGGAGCTGTTTTTT	CASSDGPGELFF
TRBJ2-2	NA	many	TRBV6-5	13	TGTGCCAGCAGTCGGGCGGGTACCGGGGAGCTGTTTTTT	CASSRAGTGELFF
TRBJ1-2	NA	many	TRBV12-3/TRBV12-4	13	TGTGCCAGCAGTTTGACCCCTCCGGGGGGCTACACCTTC	CASSLTPPGGYTF
TRBJ2-2	TRBD1	many	TRBV29-1	13	TGCAGCGTTGATCTTGGACAGGACGGGGAGCTGTTTTTT	CSVDLGQDGELFF
TRBJ2-7	NA	many	TRBV25-1	14	TGTGCCAGCAGTGAAAAGACAGGGAGGTACGAGCAGTACTTC	CASSEKTGRYEQYF
TRBJ2-3	NA	NA	TRBV6-1	12	TGTGCCAGCAGTGAAGTCGCAGATACGCAGTATTTT	CASSEVADTQYF
TRBJ2-1	TRBD2	many	TRBV9	16	TGTGCCAGCAGCGTAGAGGTAGCGGGAGGCCTCAATGAGCAGTTCTTC	CASSVEVAGGLNEQFF
TRBJ2-5	NA	NA	TRBV25-1	17	TGTGCCAGCAGTCCATTAACCCGGCACAGTCCCCAAGAGACCCAGTACTTC	CASSPLTRHSPQETQYF
TRBJ2-5	TRBD1	medium-sized	TRBV27	15	TGTGCCAGCAGTTTCTCGGGACAGCTCCCAAGTGCCCAGTACTTC	CASSFSGQLPSAQYF
TRBJ1-1	NA	few	TRBV19	14	TGTGCCAGTAGCCCTGGATCGGGGCTCACTGAAGCTTTCTTT	CASSPGSGLTEAFF
TRBJ1-4	TRBD1	few	TRBV6-1	17	TGTGCCAGCAGTGAAGAGCGACAGGGCACAACTAATGAAAAACTGTTTTTT	CASSEERQGTTNEKLFF
TRBJ2-1	TRBD2	many	TRBV20-1	17	TGCAGTGCCCCGGCCCAATTTGAGTGGGAGGGCCTACATGAGCAGTTCTTC	CSAPAQFEWEGLHEQFF
TRBJ1-1	NA	many	TRBV2	16	TGTGCCAGCAGTGGGAGCGCCAGCGGGGGGCTCGCGGAAGCTTTCTTT	CASSGSASGGLAEAFF
TRBJ2-5	NA	many	TRBV20-1	11	TGCAGTGCCCGCCCCGGGGAGACCCAGTACTTC	CSARPGETQYF